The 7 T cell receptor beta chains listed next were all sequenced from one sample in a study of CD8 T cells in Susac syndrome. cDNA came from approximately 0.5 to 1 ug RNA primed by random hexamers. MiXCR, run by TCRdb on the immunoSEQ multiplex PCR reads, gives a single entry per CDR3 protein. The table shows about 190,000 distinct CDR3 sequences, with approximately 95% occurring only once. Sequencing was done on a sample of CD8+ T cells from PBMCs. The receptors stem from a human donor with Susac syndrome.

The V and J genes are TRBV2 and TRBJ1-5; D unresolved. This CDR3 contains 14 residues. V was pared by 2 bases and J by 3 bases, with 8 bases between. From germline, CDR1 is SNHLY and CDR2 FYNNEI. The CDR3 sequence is CASSENRPNQPQHF. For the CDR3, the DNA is TGTGCCAGCAGTGAAAACAGACCCAATCAGCCCCAGCATTTT.

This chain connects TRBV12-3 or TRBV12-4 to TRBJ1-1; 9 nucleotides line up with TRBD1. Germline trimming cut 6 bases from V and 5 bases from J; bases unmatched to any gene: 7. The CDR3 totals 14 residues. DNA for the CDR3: TGTGCCAGCAGCCCAACAGGGGGCGAGACTGAAGCTTTCTTT. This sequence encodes CASSPTGGETEAFF.

CDR3 loop: CASSDTGTGGSYEQFF. DNA for the CDR3: TGCGCCAGCAGCGACACCGGGACAGGGGGCTCGTACGAGCAGTTCTTC. The V and J genes are TRBV5-1 and TRBJ2-1, with 12 bases identical to TRBD1. This CDR3 comprises 16 residues. After removal of 4 bases from V and 10 bases from J, the junction contained 12 bases not matched to a gene. Germline V lookup: CDR1 SGHRS, CDR2 YFSETQ.

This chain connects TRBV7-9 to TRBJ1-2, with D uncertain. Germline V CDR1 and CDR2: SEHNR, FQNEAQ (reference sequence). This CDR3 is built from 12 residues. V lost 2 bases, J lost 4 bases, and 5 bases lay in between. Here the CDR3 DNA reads TGTGCCAGCAGCTTAAGCACCTATGGCTACACCTTC. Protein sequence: CASSLSTYGYTF.

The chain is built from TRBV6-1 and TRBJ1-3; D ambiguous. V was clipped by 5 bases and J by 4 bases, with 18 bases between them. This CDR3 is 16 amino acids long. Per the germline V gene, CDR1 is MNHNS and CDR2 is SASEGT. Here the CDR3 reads CASSPGETSLGNTIYF. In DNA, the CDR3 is TGTGCCAGCAGTCCCGGAGAAACCTCATTGGGAAACACCATATATTTT.

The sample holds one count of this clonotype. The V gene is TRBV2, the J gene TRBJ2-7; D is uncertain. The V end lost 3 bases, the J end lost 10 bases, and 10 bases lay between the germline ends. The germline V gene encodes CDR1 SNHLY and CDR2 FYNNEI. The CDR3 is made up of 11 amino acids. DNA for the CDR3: TGTGCCAGCAGTGATCATCAGACTCAGTACTTC. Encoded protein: CASSDHQTQYF.

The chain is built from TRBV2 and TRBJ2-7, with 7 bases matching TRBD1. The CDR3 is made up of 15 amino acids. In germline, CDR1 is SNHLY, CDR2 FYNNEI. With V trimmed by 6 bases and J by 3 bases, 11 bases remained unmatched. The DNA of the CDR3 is TGTGCCAGCAGCGATGCCGGGACAGCCGTCTACGAGCAGTACTTC. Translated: CASSDAGTAVYEQYF.